Many counts were recorded for the clone carrying this T cell receptor beta chain. Antigen: not known. The data stem from a study of spatial heterogeneity in lung cancer. Study outcomes and limitations: Ubiquitous expanded tumor TCRs were seen in blood more at resection than at follow-up.

V was cut by 6 bases and J by 7 bases, with 16 bases left in between. The V gene's germline CDR1 is MDHEN and CDR2 SYDVKM. The CDR3 spans 15 residues. MiXCR, run by TCRdb on the 5' RACE reads, gives a single entry per CDR3 protein. The data contain 35,000 to 45,000 distinct CDR3 sequences, approximately 5.2% of them singletons. Time point meaning: sample taken at primary tumor resection. Frozen PBMC, nontumor lung or tumor provided whole RNA, which was sequenced unsorted. This TCR was recovered from a female donor with early-stage non-small cell lung cancer. This sample comprised PBMCs, obtained at surgery. This chain joins TRBV28 and TRBJ1-6, with D possibly matching TRBD1 (6 bases). CDR3 DNA sequence: TGTGCCAGCAGGGGGGGTAACAGGGAAAATTCACCCCTCCACTTT. As protein: CASRGGNRENSPLHF. The full variable domain, its missing parts supplied by reference TRBV28 and TRBJ1-6, is DVKVTQSSRYLVKRTGEKVFLECVQDMDHENMFWYRQDPGLGLRLIYFSYDVKMKEKGDIPEGYSVSREKKERFSLILESASTNQTSMYLCASRGGNRENSPLHFGNGTRLTVT.